This T cell receptor (beta chain) stems from a study of blood T cell repertoires in COVID-19. Measured with immunoSEQ multiplex PCR; TCRdb has only the in-frame clones, and not every one. The repertoire holds about 280,000 clones, with approximately 90% as singletons. Sequenced sample: PBMCs or T cells enriched from blood (not recorded which). The receptor was isolated from a woman aged 25 to 39 with acute COVID-19.

The CDR3 DNA sequence: TGCACCAGCACCCCGGGTATTTCCTACGAGCAGTACTTC. The encoded protein is CTSTPGISYEQYF. The chain has TRBV1 and TRBJ2-7; TRBD2, as called in the table, went unchecked against the DNA. TRBV1 is a pseudogene segment. This CDR3 is built from 13 residues.